The 20 T cell receptor beta chains listed next were all sequenced from one sample in a study of cytomegalovirus exposure and HLA in healthy donors. Clones were read by immunoSEQ multiplex PCR, and TCRdb kept only the in-frame ones, dropping some. The repertoire includes about 160,000 clones, about 86% of them detected once, and about 6% sits in the top ten. The sample consisted of PBMCs. These receptors all stem from a woman aged 25 to 39 in good health and CMV-seronegative.

The rearrangement joins TRBV28 to TRBJ1-5, with D unresolved. This CDR3 comprises 13 residues. V was shortened by 7 bases and J by 3 bases, with 10 bases between the two germline ends. Germline values: CDR1 MDHEN, CDR2 SYDVKM. Written as DNA, the CDR3 is TGTGCCAGCATAGGCAGACTCAATCAGCCCCAGCATTTT. This translates into CASIGRLNQPQHF. Drawing the rest from reference TRBV28 and TRBJ1-5, the complete variable domain is DVKVTQSSRYLVKRTGEKVFLECVQDMDHENMFWYRQDPGLGLRLIYFSYDVKMKEKGDIPEGYSVSREKKERFSLILESASTNQTSMYLCASIGRLNQPQHFGDGTRLSIL.

This clone was found a few times. Compared with germline, one end of the junction differs, possibly owing to a read error. The chain joins TRBV20-1 to TRBJ1-2, with TRBD1 matching 8 bases. The CDR3 is 11 residues long. Germline values: CDR1 DFQATT, CDR2 SNEGSKA (reference sequence). DNA for the CDR3: TGCAGTGCTACCGGACAGGGAGTGATCTCCTTC. Its translation: CSATGQGVISF.

This chain connects TRBV15 to TRBJ1-1; D is unresolved. Germline CDR1 LNHNV, CDR2 YYDKDF (reference sequence). V lost 2 bases and J lost 5, with 9 bases in between. The CDR3 extends over 13 amino acids. CDR3 nucleotides: TGTGCCACCAGCAGAAGGCGGGGAACTGAAGCTTTCTTT. It specifies CATSRRRGTEAFF.

The chain recombines TRBV6-5 with TRBJ2-2; a weak D match, TRBD1 (6 bases). Looked up from germline, CDR1 is MNHEY and CDR2 is SVGAGI. This CDR3 has 15 amino acids. V lost 6 bases and J lost 6, with 17 bases in between. The CDR3 loop is CASRKQGGVAGELFF. CDR3 coding DNA: TGTGCCAGCAGGAAACAGGGTGGAGTCGCCGGGGAGCTGTTTTTT.

This chain joins TRBV19 and TRBJ2-1; D is perhaps TRBD1 or TRBD2 (5 bases each). The CDR3 is 13 residues long. With 8 bases removed from V and 8 bases from J, the gap between germline ends came to 16 bases. Germline CDR1 LNHDA, CDR2 SQIVND (reference sequence). The CDR3 loop reads CASFGPGPDEQFF. CDR3 in DNA: TGTGCCAGTTTCGGTCCGGGGCCGGATGAGCAGTTCTTC. Based on the CDR3 plus reference TRBV19 and TRBJ2-1, the full variable domain is DGGITQSPKYLFRKEGQNVTLSCEQNLNHDAMYWYRQDPGQGLRLIYYSQIVNDFQKGDIAEGYSVSREKKESFPLTVTSAQKNPTAFYLCASFGPGPDEQFFGPGTRLTVL.

The V gene is TRBV19, the J gene TRBJ2-2, with D perhaps TRBD1 or TRBD2 (5 bases each). CDR3 length equals 14 residues. CDR1 is LNHDA and CDR2 is SQIVND in the germline V gene (reference sequence). V lost 3 bases, J lost 5 bases, and 10 bases lay in between. CDR3 region: CASSIREGTGELFF. The DNA for the CDR3 is TGTGCCAGTAGTATTCGCGAGGGGACCGGGGAGCTGTTTTTT. The full variable domain, completed using reference TRBV19 and TRBJ2-2, is DGGITQSPKYLFRKEGQNVTLSCEQNLNHDAMYWYRQDPGQGLRLIYYSQIVNDFQKGDIAEGYSVSREKKESFPLTVTSAQKNPTAFYLCASSIREGTGELFFGEGSRLTVL.

V and J are TRBV19 and TRBJ2-2; unclear D gene. Germline CDR1 is LNHDA and CDR2 is SQIVND (reference sequence). V dropped 5 bases and J dropped 5 bases, with 6 bases sitting between them. CDR3 length: 12 amino acids. CDR3 nucleotides: TGTGCCAGTAGTCCCGTTACCGGGGAGCTGTTTTTT. This sequence encodes CASSPVTGELFF.

The chain has TRBV27 and TRBJ1-3; possible D gene TRBD1, 6 bases. V dropped 6 bases and J dropped 4 bases, with 13 bases sitting between them. This CDR3 is 14 amino acids long. Germline V gene sequence: CDR1 MNHEY, CDR2 SMNVEV (reference sequence). The CDR3 protein is CASSRGGSGNTIYF. DNA for the CDR3: TGTGCCAGCAGCAGAGGGGGGTCAGGAAACACCATATATTTT.

This clone was observed a few times. V and J are TRBV30 and TRBJ1-5; D is undetermined. Trimming took off 4 bases at V and 7 bases at J, with 11 bases between the two ends. Germline V gene data show CDR1 as GTSNPN and CDR2 as SVGIG (reference sequence). The CDR3 loop spans 12 amino acids. CDR3 sequence reads: CAWNLLHQPQHF. The CDR3 region has the DNA TGTGCCTGGAATCTCCTCCACCAGCCCCAGCATTTT.

This rearrangement joins TRBV27 to TRBJ1-1, with D unclear. Per germline, CDR1 MNHEY and CDR2 SMNVEV (reference sequence). This CDR3 comprises 17 residues. V was clipped by 0 bases and J by 0 bases, with 14 bases between them. CDR3 in amino acids: CASSLSTAAAMNTEAFF. DNA of the CDR3: TGTGCCAGCAGTTTATCGACGGCGGCCGCCATGAACACTGAAGCTTTCTTT.

This chain joins TRBV28 and TRBJ2-5; D perhaps matches TRBD2 (5 bases). The CDR3 sequence is 12 residues long. Germline V gene sequence: CDR1 MDHEN, CDR2 SYDVKM. Trimming shortened V by 8 bases and J by 3 bases, and 10 bases separated the two germline ends. The CDR3 nucleotides read TGTGCCAGCTCCGCGGGCAAAGAGACCCAGTACTTC. Translating gives CASSAGKETQYF.

This clone came up once. The chain joins TRBV9 to TRBJ2-1; 8 nucleotides agree with TRBD1. V was clipped by 0 bases and J by 5 bases; unmatched bases: 7. This CDR3 contains 16 residues. The germline V gene has CDR1 SGDLS and CDR2 YYNGEE. The DNA for the CDR3 is TGTGCCAGCAGCGTAGATCTGCAGGGGGCGCACAATGAGCAGTTCTTC. Residues: CASSVDLQGAHNEQFF.

This rearrangement joins TRBV6-1 to TRBJ2-7; D may be TRBD2 (6 bases). Germline values: CDR1 MNHNS, CDR2 SASEGT. The CDR3 extends over 14 amino acids. V shed 3 bases and J shed 0 bases, with 9 bases lying between them. For the CDR3, the DNA is TGTGCCAGCAGTGACAGGGACTCCTCCTACGAGCAGTACTTC. Its protein is CASSDRDSSYEQYF.

V and J are TRBV5-6 and TRBJ1-5; D is ambiguous. The V end was cut by 2 bases, the J end by 6 bases, with 12 bases between. Germline CDR1 reads SGHDT; CDR2 reads YYEEEE. The CDR3 loop spans 14 amino acids. The CDR3 loop is CASSFYGGGQPQHF. The CDR3 coding sequence is TGTGCCAGCAGCTTTTACGGCGGCGGTCAGCCCCAGCATTTT. The whole variable domain, remainder taken from reference TRBV5-6 and TRBJ1-5, is DAGVTQSPTHLIKTRGQQVTLRCSPKSGHDTVSWYQQALGQGPQFIFQYYEEEERQRGNFPDRFSGHQFPNYSSELNVNALLLGDSALYLCASSFYGGGQPQHFGDGTRLSIL.

V gene TRBV10-1 combines with J gene TRBJ1-1; D is undetermined. This CDR3 is built from 13 residues. V dropped 7 bases and J dropped 3 bases, with 12 bases sitting between them. Germline values: CDR1 WNHNN, CDR2 SYGVQD (reference sequence). The CDR3 region has the DNA TGCGCCAGCACCCCAAAGGTATACACTGAAGCTTTCTTT. Protein product: CASTPKVYTEAFF.

V usage is TRBV29-1 and J usage is TRBJ2-1; TRBD2 is a possible D gene (7 bases). Germline lookup yields CDR1 SQVTM and CDR2 ANQGSEA. V lost 6 bases and J lost 6, with 18 bases in between. CDR3 length equals 14 residues. DNA of the CDR3: TGCAGCGTGGTGTTCGGGGGGCCGGGCAATGAGCAGTTCTTC. Translating gives CSVVFGGPGNEQFF.

This clone appeared once. V is TRBV28 and J is TRBJ2-5, with 8 positions matching TRBD1. The CDR3 loop spans 13 amino acids. Germline loops: CDR1 MDHEN, CDR2 SYDVKM. V was pared by 5 bases and J by 7 bases, with 6 bases of the junction left unmatched. The CDR3 bases are TGTGCCAGCAGTCCCAGGGGGCGGGGGACCCAGTACTTC. Translation: CASSPRGRGTQYF. Full variable domain (outside the CDR3, taken from reference TRBV28 and TRBJ2-5): DVKVTQSSRYLVKRTGEKVFLECVQDMDHENMFWYRQDPGLGLRLIYFSYDVKMKEKGDIPEGYSVSREKKERFSLILESASTNQTSMYLCASSPRGRGTQYFGPGTRLLVL.

The chain has TRBV7-9 and TRBJ2-5; a weak D match, TRBD1 (6 bases). Germline-derived CDR1 and CDR2 are SEHNR and FQNEAQ (reference sequence). V lost 1 base and J 5 bases, leaving 11 bases between the germline ends. The CDR3 has 14 residues. Written as DNA, the CDR3 is TGTGCCAGCAGCTTAGAGGGGGTGAGGGAGACCCAGTACTTC. Amino acid sequence: CASSLEGVRETQYF.

Worth noting for this clone: The junction does not match germline at one end; this may be a read error. CDR3 amino acids: CALEGFRVF. In DNA, the CDR3 is TGTGCTTTAGAGGGATTTAGAGTCTTC. The rearrangement uses TRBV30 and TRBJ2-7, with D possibly being TRBD2 (5 bases). Germline CDR1 reads GTSNPN; CDR2 reads SVGIG (reference sequence). CDR3 size: 9 residues. Together with reference TRBV30 and TRBJ2-7, the CDR3 gives the full variable domain: SQTIHQWPATLVQPVGSPLSLECTVEGTSNPNLYWYRQAAGRGLQLLFYSVGIGQISSEVPQNLSASRPQDRQFILSSKKLLLSDSGFYLCALEGFRVFGPGTRLTVT.

In its sample, this clone was seen once. This rearrangement joins TRBV7-9 to TRBJ2-1; possibly TRBD2 for D (5 bases). The V gene lost 1 base and the J gene lost 5 bases, with 12 bases spanning the gap. The CDR3 runs 15 residues. CDR1 and CDR2 from the germline V gene are SEHNR and FQNEAQ (reference sequence). The CDR3 DNA follows: TGTGCCAGCAGCTTAGGCCTGGACTCTAACAATGAGCAGTTCTTC. Translating gives CASSLGLDSNNEQFF.